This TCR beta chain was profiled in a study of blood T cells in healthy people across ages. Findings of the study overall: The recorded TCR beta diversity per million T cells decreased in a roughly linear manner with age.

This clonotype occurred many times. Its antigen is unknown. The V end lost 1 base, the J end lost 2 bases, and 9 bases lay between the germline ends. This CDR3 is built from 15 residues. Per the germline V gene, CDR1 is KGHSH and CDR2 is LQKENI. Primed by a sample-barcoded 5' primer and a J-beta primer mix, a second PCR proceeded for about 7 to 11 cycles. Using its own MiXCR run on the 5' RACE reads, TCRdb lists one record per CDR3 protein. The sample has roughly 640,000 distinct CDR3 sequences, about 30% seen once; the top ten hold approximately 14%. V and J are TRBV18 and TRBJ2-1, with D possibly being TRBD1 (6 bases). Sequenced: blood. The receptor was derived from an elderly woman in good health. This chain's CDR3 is CASSPRDRPYNEQFF. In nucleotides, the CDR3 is TGTGCCAGCTCACCACGAGACAGGCCCTACAATGAGCAGTTCTTC.